This T cell receptor (beta chain) is drawn from a study of chemoradiotherapy in HPV16-positive cancers. About this clone: What it binds is not known.

The table came from immunoSEQ multiplex PCR; TCRdb's copy has only in-frame clones and leaves some out. The sample has approximately 1,000 clones, roughly 89% seen once. The length of the CDR3 is 13 residues. CDR1 and CDR2 (germline): LGHNA, YSLEER. V dropped 4 bases and J dropped 0 bases, with 4 bases sitting between them. General study findings and limits: The functional HPV-specific definition rests on just a couple of HPV16-positive patients. Candidate HPV-specific clones and E7-related TCR motifs grew in tumor during treatment. HPV-responsive T-cell expansion during chemoradiotherapy was linked to improved recurrence-free survival in HPV16-positive patients.

This receptor was identified in a human donor with HPV-associated anogenital cancer. The input for sequencing was tumor tissue, taken from a patient who underwent chemoradiotherapy. The chain combines TRBV4-3 with TRBJ1-3; D uncertain. CDR3 loop: CASSRHSGNTIYF. The CDR3 DNA reads TGCGCCAGCAGCCGACACTCTGGAAACACCATATATTTT.